One sample yielded the 12 T cell receptor beta chains listed below, sequenced in a study of metastatic and nonmetastatic thyroid tumors. None of the patients had undergone any treatment ahead of thyroid surgery. Through MiXCR, TCRdb re-clonotyped the PCR reads. The sample contains several thousand clones, around 28% of which appear only once. Sequencing was done on a sample of adjacent normal tissue. Receptors were obtained from a female donor with papillary thyroid cancer or a benign thyroid nodule (not recorded which). Some clones in this sample may be carry-over from other donors' samples.

This clone appeared many times. Other DNA sequences from this sample encode an identical CDR3 as well. The chain uses TRBV5-1 and TRBJ2-3, with D possibly matching TRBD1 (6 bases). Per the germline V gene, CDR1 is SGHRS and CDR2 is YFSETQ. This CDR3 contains 16 residues. Trimming removed 0 bases from V and 0 bases from J, with 11 bases in between. The CDR3 sequence: CASSLGGTTSTDTQYF. The DNA for the CDR3 is TGCGCCAGCAGCTTGGGGGGGACAACTAGCACAGATACGCAGTATTTT.

The chain uses TRBV28 and TRBJ1-2, with D perhaps matching TRBD1 (6 bases). The length of the CDR3 is 15 residues. V shed 8 bases and J shed 4 bases, with 20 bases lying between them. Germline CDR1 and CDR2: MDHEN and SYDVKM. CDR3 coding DNA: TGTGCCAGCCAGACCAGGGGCCTGGCTGTCTATGGCTACACCTTC. This encodes CASQTRGLAVYGYTF.

Many counts were recorded for this clone. The genes are TRBV29-1 and TRBJ2-2, with 7 bases identical to TRBD1. This CDR3 contains 12 residues. Germline V gene sequence: CDR1 SQVTM, CDR2 ANQGSEA. The ends lost 7 bases at V and 6 bases at J; junction bases unmatched: 5. CDR3 nucleotide sequence: TGCAGCGCGGCTCAGGGGGCCGGGGAGCTGTTTTTT. Protein sequence: CSAAQGAGELFF.

As DNA, the CDR3 is TGTGCCAGCAGTCCAGGGGGACCCTCCTACGAGCAGTACTTC. It translates to CASSPGGPSYEQYF. The rearrangement uses TRBV27 and TRBJ2-7; 7 bases match TRBD1. Looked up from germline, CDR1 is MNHEY and CDR2 is SMNVEV (reference sequence). V was pared by 5 bases and J by 0 bases, with 4 bases of the junction left unmatched. The CDR3 is 14 amino acids.

This clone was picked up a small number of times. The chain recombines TRBV20-1 with TRBJ2-7, with TRBD1 matching 7 bases. Per the germline V gene, CDR1 is DFQATT and CDR2 is SNEGSKA (reference sequence). Germline trimming cut 0 bases from V and 3 bases from J; bases unmatched to any gene: 8. The CDR3 is 15 residues long. The CDR3 here is CSARDQLGTDYEQYF. The CDR3 DNA follows: TGCAGTGCTAGAGATCAGCTGGGGACAGACTACGAGCAGTACTTC.

The rearrangement links TRBV19 to TRBJ2-3; D possibly corresponds to TRBD2 (5 bases). V was cut by 3 bases and J by 4 bases, with 17 bases left in between. This CDR3 spans 16 amino acids. Germline CDR1 reads LNHDA; CDR2 reads SQIVND (reference sequence). The CDR3 loop is CASSMDSSGWSDTQYF. CDR3 DNA sequence: TGTGCCAGTAGTATGGACTCATCGGGGTGGTCAGATACGCAGTATTTT.

Relative to its sample, this clone is medium-sized. The J gene is TRBJ2-7, the V gene TRBV9, with D perhaps matching TRBD2 (6 bases). Germline V CDR1 and CDR2: SGDLS, YYNGEE. The CDR3 is made up of 13 amino acids. V lost 2 bases to trimming and J lost 5 bases, with 11 bases between them. The CDR3 nucleotides read TGTGCCAGCAGCGTTGCGGGATTCGACGAGCAGTACTTC. It is translated as CASSVAGFDEQYF.

This clone was seen repeatedly, ten times or more. The rearrangement joins TRBV20-1 to TRBJ2-7, with D tentatively TRBD1 (5 bases). V lost 5 bases and J 3 bases, leaving 14 bases between the germline ends. The CDR3 is made up of 13 amino acids. In germline, CDR1 is DFQATT, CDR2 SNEGSKA (reference sequence). CDR3 in DNA: TGCAGTGCTGGCAGGGTATCGGGCTACGAGCAGTACTTC. Its translation: CSAGRVSGYEQYF.

This clone was recorded at least ten times. The V gene is TRBV30, the J gene TRBJ2-7; 7 bases line up with TRBD1. The CDR3 runs 12 residues. The junction had 9 bases not matched to a gene; V was cut back by 7 bases and J by 6 bases. Germline CDR1 and CDR2: GTSNPN and SVGIG (reference sequence). For the CDR3, the DNA is TGTGCCTTTCGCAGGGGGTCGTCCGAGCAGTACTTC. Translated: CAFRRGSSEQYF. Based on the CDR3 plus reference TRBV30 and TRBJ2-7, the full variable domain is SQTIHQWPATLVQPVGSPLSLECTVEGTSNPNLYWYRQAAGRGLQLLFYSVGIGQISSEVPQNLSASRPQDRQFILSSKKLLLSDSGFYLCAFRRGSSEQYFGPGTRLTVT.

The chain has TRBV7-8 and TRBJ1-6; D uncertain. The CDR3 has 14 residues. Looked up from germline, CDR1 is SGHVS and CDR2 is FQNEAQ. V was shortened by 0 bases and J by 10 bases, with 10 bases between the two germline ends. CDR3: CASSLADPGSPLHF. CDR3 nucleotide sequence: TGTGCCAGCAGCTTAGCGGATCCGGGATCACCCCTCCACTTT.

By share, this clone ranks as large (0.1 to 1%). The J gene is TRBJ1-2, the V gene TRBV6-1; 7 bases are a match to TRBD1. Per germline, CDR1 MNHNS and CDR2 SASEGT. V dropped 5 bases and J dropped 10; count of bases not matched to a gene: 7. CDR3 length: 12 residues. The CDR3 DNA is TGTGCCAGCAGTTTACAGGGGACTCACTACACCTTC. Its translation: CASSLQGTHYTF.

A few counts support this clone. The chain carries TRBV27 and TRBJ1-2; 7 bases map to TRBD1. Trimming cost V 5 bases and J 4 bases; bases outside gene matches: 7. Germline V gives CDR1 MNHEY, CDR2 SMNVEV (reference sequence). This CDR3 has 14 residues. The CDR3 DNA is TGTGCCAGCAGTCCAGGGGGAGAAGGCTATGGCTACACCTTC. This translates into CASSPGGEGYGYTF.